Shown below are 8 T cell receptor beta chains from a single sample sequenced in a study of cytomegalovirus exposure and HLA in healthy donors. Amplification used 60 Vbeta primers and 13 Jbeta primers. Here immunoSEQ multiplex PCR was the method, and the copy in TCRdb shows in-frame clones only, minus some. The top ten hold under 6.5% of the sample, which has around 150,000 clones, 70% to 85% seen once. Sequencing input: PBMCs. Receptors originate from a man aged 50 or older in good health and CMV-seropositive.

This clone was seen a single time. The chain recombines TRBV11-1 with TRBJ1-1; TRBD1 matches 7 bases. The germline gives CDR1 SGHAT, CDR2 FQDESV (reference sequence). This CDR3 contains 15 residues. V gave up 5 bases and J gave up 0 bases; unmatched junction bases: 6. Written as DNA, the CDR3 is TGTGCCAGCAGCGTTCGACAGGGTGTGAACACTGAAGCTTTCTTT. Its translation is CASSVRQGVNTEAFF. Supplemented by reference TRBV11-1 and TRBJ1-1, the full variable domain reads EAEVAQSPRYKITEKSQAVAFWCDPISGHATLYWYRQILGQGPELLVQFQDESVVDDSQLPKDRFSAERLKGVDSTLKIQPAELGDSAMYLCASSVRQGVNTEAFFGQGTRLTVV.

This clone was seen just once. The chain has TRBV7-9 and TRBJ2-3; TRBD1 aligns across 9 bases. CDR3 length equals 17 residues. The germline V gene encodes CDR1 SEHNR and CDR2 FQNEAQ (reference sequence). V was clipped by 1 base and J by 4 bases; unmatched bases: 9. The CDR3 bases are TGTGCCAGCAGCTTAGTGCCCGGGACAGGGATGGCAGATACGCAGTATTTT. Its protein is CASSLVPGTGMADTQYF.

The genes are TRBV9 and TRBJ2-3; D is ambiguous. The CDR3 has 15 amino acids. V was trimmed by 0 bases and J by 5 bases, leaving 13 bases between them. In germline, CDR1 is SGDLS, CDR2 YYNGEE. The CDR3 nucleotides read TGTGCCAGCAGCGTAGGTACCTATTCGGGAGATACGCAGTATTTT. This gives the protein CASSVGTYSGDTQYF.

V gene TRBV7-2 combines with J gene TRBJ1-1, with 10 nucleotides matching TRBD1. CDR1 and CDR2 (germline): SGHTA, FQGNSA. V trimming: 6 bases; J trimming: 4 bases; junction bases outside the gene matches: 5. This CDR3 is built from 14 residues. For the CDR3, the DNA is TGTGCCAGCAGTCCTGGACAGGGGGGCACTGAAGCTTTCTTT. Amino acid sequence: CASSPGQGGTEAFF.

J is TRBJ1-2 and V is TRBV5-1; 7 nucleotides agree with TRBD1. Unmatched junction bases numbered 4, after V lost 0 bases and J lost 8 bases. CDR1 is SGHRS and CDR2 is YFSETQ in the germline V gene. The CDR3 has 13 amino acids. In DNA form, the CDR3 reads TGCGCCAGCAGCTTGGCAACAGGGGCCGGCTACACCTTC. Translated: CASSLATGAGYTF.

The CDR3 reads CASREVPGQGRGSPEAFF. CDR3 in DNA: TGTGCCAGCAGGGAAGTACCGGGACAGGGTCGGGGTTCCCCTGAAGCTTTCTTT. The V call is TRBV9, the J call TRBJ1-1; 9 bases are shared with TRBD1. The CDR3 covers 18 residues. CDR1 is SGDLS and CDR2 is YYNGEE in the germline V gene. V trimming: 5 bases; J trimming: 6 bases; junction bases outside the gene matches: 20.

The chain links TRBV5-1 to TRBJ2-1, with TRBD1 identical over 7 bases. The CDR3 consists of 14 residues. J was trimmed by 5 bases and V by 5 bases; bases with no gene match: 7. CDR1 and CDR2 (germline): SGHRS, YFSETQ. The CDR3 region has the DNA TGCGCCAGCAGGGGGACAGCGATAAACAATGAGCAGTTCTTC. The encoded protein is CASRGTAINNEQFF. Based on the CDR3 plus reference TRBV5-1 and TRBJ2-1, the full variable domain is KAGVTQTPRYLIKTRGQQVTLSCSPISGHRSVSWYQQTPGQGLQFLFEYFSETQRNKGNFPGRFSGRQFSNSRSEMNVSTLELGDSALYLCASRGTAINNEQFFGPGTRLTVL.

This clone appeared a single time. V and J are TRBV6-5 and TRBJ1-6; 7 bases are shared with TRBD1. The CDR3 extends over 13 amino acids. The germline gives CDR1 MNHEY, CDR2 SVGAGI. V dropped 6 bases and J dropped 7; count of bases not matched to a gene: 3. Here the CDR3 reads CASRLDRNSPLHF. In nucleotides, the CDR3 is TGTGCCAGCAGGCTGGACAGGAATTCACCCCTCCACTTT.